The present entry profiles one TCR beta chain with its context. Its target is not known. The data originate from a study of memory CD4+ T cells and cytomegalovirus serostatus. Findings of the study overall: Each of approximately 63 CMV-associated TCRbeta sequences occurred in one to five individuals.

The sort gate was single viable CD3+CD4+CD8-CD45RO+ cells for memory CD4+ T cells. The CDR3 sequence is 18 residues long. With V trimmed by 3 bases and J by 7 bases, 12 bases remained unmatched. CDR1 LGHNA and CDR2 YNFKEQ come from the germline V gene. Study processing details: After removing out-of-frame reads, approximately 2.2 million distinct TCRbeta sequences remained. Profiled with immunoSEQ multiplex PCR; TCRdb holds only in-frame clones, not every one. V and J calls and clone size are given by that table; D and trimming were obtained from the DNA. The sample contains about 56,000 clones, about 81% of which appear only once.

The V gene is TRBV4-2, the J gene TRBJ2-1, with 13 bases that match TRBD2. The sequenced sample consisted of memory CD4+ T cells from blood. The sequence was obtained from an adult in good health and CMV-seronegative. CDR3: CASSHNPGLAGSINEQFF. Here the CDR3 DNA reads TGTGCCAGCAGCCACAATCCGGGACTAGCGGGGAGTATAAATGAGCAGTTCTTC.